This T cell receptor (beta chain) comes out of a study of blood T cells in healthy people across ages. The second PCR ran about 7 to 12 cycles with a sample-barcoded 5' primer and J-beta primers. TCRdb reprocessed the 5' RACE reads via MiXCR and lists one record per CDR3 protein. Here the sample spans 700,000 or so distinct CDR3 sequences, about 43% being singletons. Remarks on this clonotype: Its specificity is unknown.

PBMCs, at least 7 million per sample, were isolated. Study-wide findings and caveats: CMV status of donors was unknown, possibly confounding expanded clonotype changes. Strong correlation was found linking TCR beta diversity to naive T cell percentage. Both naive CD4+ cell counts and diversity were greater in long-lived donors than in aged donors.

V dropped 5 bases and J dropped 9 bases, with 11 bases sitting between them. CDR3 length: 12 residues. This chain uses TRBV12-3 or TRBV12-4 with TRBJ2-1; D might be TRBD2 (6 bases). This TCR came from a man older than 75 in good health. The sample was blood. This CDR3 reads CASSRRSGEQFF. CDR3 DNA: TGTGCCAGCAGTAGACGTAGCGGTGAGCAGTTCTTC.